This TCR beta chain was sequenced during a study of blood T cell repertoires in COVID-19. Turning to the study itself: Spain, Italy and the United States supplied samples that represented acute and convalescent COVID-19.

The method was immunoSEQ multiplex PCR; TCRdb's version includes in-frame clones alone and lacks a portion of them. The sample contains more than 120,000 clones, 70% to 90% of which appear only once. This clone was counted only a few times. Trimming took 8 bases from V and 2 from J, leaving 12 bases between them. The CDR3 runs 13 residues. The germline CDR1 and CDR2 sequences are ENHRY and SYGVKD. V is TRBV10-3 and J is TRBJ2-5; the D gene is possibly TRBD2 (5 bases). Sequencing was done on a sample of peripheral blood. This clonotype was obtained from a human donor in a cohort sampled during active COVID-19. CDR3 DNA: TGTGCCATCTCCCCGGGGATACAAGAGACCCAGTACTTC. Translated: CAISPGIQETQYF.